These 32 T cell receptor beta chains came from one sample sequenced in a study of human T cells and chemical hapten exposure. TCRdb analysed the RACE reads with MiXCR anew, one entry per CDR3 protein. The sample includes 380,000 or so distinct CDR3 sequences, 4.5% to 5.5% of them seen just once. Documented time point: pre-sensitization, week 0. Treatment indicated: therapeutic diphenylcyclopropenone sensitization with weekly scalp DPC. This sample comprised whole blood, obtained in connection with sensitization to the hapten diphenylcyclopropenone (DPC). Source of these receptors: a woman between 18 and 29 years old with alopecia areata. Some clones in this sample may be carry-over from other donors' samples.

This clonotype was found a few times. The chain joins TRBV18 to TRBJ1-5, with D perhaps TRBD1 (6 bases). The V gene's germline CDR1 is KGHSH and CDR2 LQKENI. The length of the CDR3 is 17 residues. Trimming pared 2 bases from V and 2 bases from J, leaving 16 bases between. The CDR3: CASSPGYGGGGNQPQHF. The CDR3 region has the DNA TGTGCCAGCTCACCAGGGTATGGGGGCGGAGGCAATCAGCCCCAGCATTTT.

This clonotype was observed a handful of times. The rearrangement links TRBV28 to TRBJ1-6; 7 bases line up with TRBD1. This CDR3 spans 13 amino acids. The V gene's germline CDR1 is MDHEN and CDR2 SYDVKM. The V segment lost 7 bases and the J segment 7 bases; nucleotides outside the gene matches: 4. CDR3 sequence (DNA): TGTGCCAGCACCATACAGGGGAATTCACCCCTCCACTTT. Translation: CASTIQGNSPLHF.

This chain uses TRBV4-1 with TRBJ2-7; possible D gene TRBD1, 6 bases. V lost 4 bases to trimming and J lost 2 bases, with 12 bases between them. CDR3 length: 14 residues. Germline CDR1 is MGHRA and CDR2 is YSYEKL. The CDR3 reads CASSPGTLTYEQYF. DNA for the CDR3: TGCGCCAGCAGCCCCGGGACACTTACCTACGAGCAGTACTTC.

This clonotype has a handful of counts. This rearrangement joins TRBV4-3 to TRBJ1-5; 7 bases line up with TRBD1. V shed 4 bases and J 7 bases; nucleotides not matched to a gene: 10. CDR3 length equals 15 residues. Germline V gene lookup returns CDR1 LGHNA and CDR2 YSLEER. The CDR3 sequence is CASSRGVRQGQPQHF. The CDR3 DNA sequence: TGCGCCAGCAGCCGAGGGGTGCGACAGGGACAGCCCCAGCATTTT.

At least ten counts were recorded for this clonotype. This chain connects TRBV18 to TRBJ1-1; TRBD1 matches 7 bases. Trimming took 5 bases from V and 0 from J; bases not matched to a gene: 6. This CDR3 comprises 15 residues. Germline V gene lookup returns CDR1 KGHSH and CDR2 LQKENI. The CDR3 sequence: CASSARGTVNTEAFF. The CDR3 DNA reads TGTGCCAGCTCAGCGAGAGGGACAGTGAACACTGAAGCTTTCTTT.

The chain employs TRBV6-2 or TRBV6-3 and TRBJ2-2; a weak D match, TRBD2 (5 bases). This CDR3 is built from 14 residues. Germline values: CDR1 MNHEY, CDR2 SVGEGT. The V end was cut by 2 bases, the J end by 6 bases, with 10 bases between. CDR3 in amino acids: CASSYNRGPGELFF. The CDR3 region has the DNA TGTGCCAGCAGTTACAACCGGGGTCCCGGGGAGCTGTTTTTT.

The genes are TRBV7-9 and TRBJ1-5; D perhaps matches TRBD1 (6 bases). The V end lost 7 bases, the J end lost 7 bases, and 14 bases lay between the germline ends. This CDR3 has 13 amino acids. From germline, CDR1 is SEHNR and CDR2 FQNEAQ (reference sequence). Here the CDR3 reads CASTLGGRQPQHF. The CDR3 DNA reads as TGTGCCAGCACTCTAGGGGGGCGACAGCCCCAGCATTTT.

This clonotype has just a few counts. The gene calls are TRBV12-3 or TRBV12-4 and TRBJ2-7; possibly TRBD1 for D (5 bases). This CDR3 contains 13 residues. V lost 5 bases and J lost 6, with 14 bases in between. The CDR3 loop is CASSRQQESEQYF. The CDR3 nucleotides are TGTGCCAGCAGTCGGCAACAGGAGTCCGAGCAGTACTTC.

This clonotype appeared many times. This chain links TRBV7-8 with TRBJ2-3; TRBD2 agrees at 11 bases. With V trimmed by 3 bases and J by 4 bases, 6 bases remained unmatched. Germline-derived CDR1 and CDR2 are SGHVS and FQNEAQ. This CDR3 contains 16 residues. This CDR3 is CASSFLAGGPSDTQYF. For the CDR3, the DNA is TGTGCCAGCAGCTTCTTAGCGGGGGGGCCCTCAGATACGCAGTATTTT.

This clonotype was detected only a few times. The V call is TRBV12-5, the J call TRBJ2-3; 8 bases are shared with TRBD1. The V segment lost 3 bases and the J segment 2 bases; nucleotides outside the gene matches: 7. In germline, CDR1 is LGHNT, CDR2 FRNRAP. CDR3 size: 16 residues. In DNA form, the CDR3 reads TGTGCTAGTGGTTTTGCTACAGGGGGTTCCACAGATACGCAGTATTTT. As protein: CASGFATGGSTDTQYF.

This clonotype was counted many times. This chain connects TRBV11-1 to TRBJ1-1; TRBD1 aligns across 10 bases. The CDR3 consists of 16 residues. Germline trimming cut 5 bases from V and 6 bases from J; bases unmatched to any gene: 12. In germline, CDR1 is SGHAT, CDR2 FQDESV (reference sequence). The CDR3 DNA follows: TGTGCCAGCAGCCCAAGGACAGGGGGAAAGGTCGCTGAAGCTTTCTTT. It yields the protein CASSPRTGGKVAEAFF.

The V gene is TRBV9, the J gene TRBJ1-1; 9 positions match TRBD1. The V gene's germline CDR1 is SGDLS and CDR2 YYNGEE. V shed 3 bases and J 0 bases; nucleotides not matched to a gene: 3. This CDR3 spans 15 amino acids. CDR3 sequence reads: CASSEGTGMNTEAFF. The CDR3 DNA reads TGTGCCAGCAGCGAGGGGACAGGGATGAACACTGAAGCTTTCTTT.

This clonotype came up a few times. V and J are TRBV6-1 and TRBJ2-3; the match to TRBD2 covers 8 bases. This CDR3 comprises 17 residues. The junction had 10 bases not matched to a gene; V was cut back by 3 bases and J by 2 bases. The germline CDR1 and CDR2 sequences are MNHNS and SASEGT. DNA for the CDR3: TGTGCCAGCAGTGATTACGTTAGCGGGGTCGACACAGATACGCAGTATTTT. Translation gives CASSDYVSGVDTDTQYF.

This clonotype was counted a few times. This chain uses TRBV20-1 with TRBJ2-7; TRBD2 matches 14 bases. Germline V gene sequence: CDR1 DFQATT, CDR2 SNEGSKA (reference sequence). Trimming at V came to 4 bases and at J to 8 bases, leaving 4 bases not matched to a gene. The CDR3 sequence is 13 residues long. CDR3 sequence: CSAKTSGGAKQYF. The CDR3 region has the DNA TGCAGTGCTAAGACTAGCGGGGGGGCGAAGCAGTACTTC.

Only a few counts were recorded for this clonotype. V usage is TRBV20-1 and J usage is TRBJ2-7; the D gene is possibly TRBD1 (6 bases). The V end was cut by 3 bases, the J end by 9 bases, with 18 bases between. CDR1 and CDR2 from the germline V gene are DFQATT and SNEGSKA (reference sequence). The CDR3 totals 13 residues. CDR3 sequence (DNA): TGCAGTGCTAGGGCCCCGGACAGCGGTGGGCAGTACTTC. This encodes CSARAPDSGGQYF.

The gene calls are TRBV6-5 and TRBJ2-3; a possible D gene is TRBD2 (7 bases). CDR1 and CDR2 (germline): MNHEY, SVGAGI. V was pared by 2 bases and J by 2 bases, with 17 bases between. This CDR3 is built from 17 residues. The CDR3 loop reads CASSYSRRGPLTDTQYF. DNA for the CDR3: TGTGCCAGCAGTTACAGCAGGCGGGGGCCTCTCACAGATACGCAGTATTTT.

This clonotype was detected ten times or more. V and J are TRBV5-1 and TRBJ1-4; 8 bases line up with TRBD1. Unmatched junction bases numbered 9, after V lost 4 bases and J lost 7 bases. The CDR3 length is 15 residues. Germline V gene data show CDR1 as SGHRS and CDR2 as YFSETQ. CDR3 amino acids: CASSPQGAVSEKLFF. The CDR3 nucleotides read TGCGCCAGCAGCCCCCAGGGGGCGGTGAGTGAAAAACTGTTTTTT.

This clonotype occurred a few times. CDR3 sequence reads: CASSLTPASGGTDTQYF. The CDR3 DNA reads as TGTGCCAGCAGCTTAACCCCTGCTAGCGGGGGGACAGATACGCAGTATTTT. The V gene is TRBV7-2, the J gene TRBJ2-3, with TRBD2 identical over 11 bases. Trimming at V came to 2 bases and at J to 3 bases, leaving 7 bases not matched to a gene. Germline assignment: CDR1 SGHTA and CDR2 FQGNSA. The CDR3 consists of 17 residues.

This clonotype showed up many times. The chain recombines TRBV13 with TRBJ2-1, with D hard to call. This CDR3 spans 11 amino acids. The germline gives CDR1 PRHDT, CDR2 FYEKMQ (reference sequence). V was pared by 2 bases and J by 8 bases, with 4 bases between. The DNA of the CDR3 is TGTGCCAGCAGCTTAATGGATGAGCAGTTCTTC. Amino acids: CASSLMDEQFF. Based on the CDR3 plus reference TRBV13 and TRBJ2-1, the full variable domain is AAGVIQSPRHLIKEKRETATLKCYPIPRHDTVYWYQQGPGQDPQFLISFYEKMQSDKGSIPDRFSAQQFSDYHSELNMSSLELGDSALYFCASSLMDEQFFGPGTRLTVL.

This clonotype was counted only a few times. The CDR3 nucleotides are TGTGCCAGCAGCCAATTGTGGGACAGAAACTATGGCTACACCTTC. This gives the protein CASSQLWDRNYGYTF. The chain uses TRBV4-2 and TRBJ1-2; 7 bases map to TRBD1. The CDR3 loop spans 15 amino acids. The V and J ends lost 2 bases and 2 bases, in that order; junction bases with no gene match: 5. Germline-derived CDR1 and CDR2 are LGHNA and YNFKEQ.

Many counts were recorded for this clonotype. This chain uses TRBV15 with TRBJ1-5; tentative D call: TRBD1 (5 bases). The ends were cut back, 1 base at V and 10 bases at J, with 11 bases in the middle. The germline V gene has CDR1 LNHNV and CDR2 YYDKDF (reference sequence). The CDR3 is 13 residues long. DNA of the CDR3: TGTGCCACCAGCAGAGCGGGACCACTCCCCCAGCATTTT. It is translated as CATSRAGPLPQHF.

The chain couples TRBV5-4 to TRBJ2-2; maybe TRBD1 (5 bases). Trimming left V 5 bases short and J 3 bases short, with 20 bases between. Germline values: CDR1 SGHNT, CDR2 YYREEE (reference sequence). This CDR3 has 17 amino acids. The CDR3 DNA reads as TGTGCCAGCAGTCCCTCTCTAGACAGCGCGGACACCGGGGAGCTGTTTTTT. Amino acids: CASSPSLDSADTGELFF.

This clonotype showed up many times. CDR3: CASSQVLGQGDSPLHF. CDR3 sequence (DNA): TGTGCCAGCAGCCAAGTCCTAGGACAGGGGGATTCACCCCTCCACTTT. The rearrangement uses TRBV4-2 and TRBJ1-6, with 10 nucleotides matching TRBD1. The CDR3 consists of 16 residues. CDR1 and CDR2 (germline): LGHNA, YNFKEQ. The V segment lost 1 base and the J segment 8 bases; nucleotides outside the gene matches: 5.

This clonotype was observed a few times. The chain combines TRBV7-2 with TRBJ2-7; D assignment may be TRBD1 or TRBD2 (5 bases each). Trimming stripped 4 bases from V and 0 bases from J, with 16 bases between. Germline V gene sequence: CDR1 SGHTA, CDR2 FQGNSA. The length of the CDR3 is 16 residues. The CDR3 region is CASSSLSTGRSYEQYF. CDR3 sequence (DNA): TGTGCCAGCAGCTCCCTGTCAACGGGGCGCTCCTACGAGCAGTACTTC.

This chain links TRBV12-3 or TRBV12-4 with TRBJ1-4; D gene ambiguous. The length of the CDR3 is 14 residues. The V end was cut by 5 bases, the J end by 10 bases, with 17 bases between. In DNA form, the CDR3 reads TGTGCCAGCAGTCCTGCCCTAGGTTACGGAAAACTGTTTTTT. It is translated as CASSPALGYGKLFF.

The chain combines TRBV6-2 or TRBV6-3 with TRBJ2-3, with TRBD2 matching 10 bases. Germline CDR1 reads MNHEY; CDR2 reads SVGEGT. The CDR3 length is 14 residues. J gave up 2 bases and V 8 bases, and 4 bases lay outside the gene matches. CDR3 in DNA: TGTGCCAGCGGGAGCGGGGGGGCCACAGATACGCAGTATTTT. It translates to CASGSGGATDTQYF.

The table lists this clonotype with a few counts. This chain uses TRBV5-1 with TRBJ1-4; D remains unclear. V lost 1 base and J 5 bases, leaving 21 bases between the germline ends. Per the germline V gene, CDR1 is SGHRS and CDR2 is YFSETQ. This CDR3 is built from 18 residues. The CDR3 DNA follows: TGCGCCAGCAGCTTGAAACAAGCAATTGCGGGGTTCAATGAAAAACTGTTTTTT. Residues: CASSLKQAIAGFNEKLFF.

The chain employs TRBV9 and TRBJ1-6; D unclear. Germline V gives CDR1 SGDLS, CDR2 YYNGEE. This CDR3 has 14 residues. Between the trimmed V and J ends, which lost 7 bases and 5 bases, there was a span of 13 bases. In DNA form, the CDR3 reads TGTGCCAGCGGGTGGAAGGTGGATAATTCACCCCTCCACTTT. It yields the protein CASGWKVDNSPLHF.

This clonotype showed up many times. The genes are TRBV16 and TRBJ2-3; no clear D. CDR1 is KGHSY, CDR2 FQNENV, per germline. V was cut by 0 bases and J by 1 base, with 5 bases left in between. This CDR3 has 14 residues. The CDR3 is CASSQSSGTDTQYF. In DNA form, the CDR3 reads TGTGCCAGCAGCCAATCTTCCGGCACAGATACGCAGTATTTT.

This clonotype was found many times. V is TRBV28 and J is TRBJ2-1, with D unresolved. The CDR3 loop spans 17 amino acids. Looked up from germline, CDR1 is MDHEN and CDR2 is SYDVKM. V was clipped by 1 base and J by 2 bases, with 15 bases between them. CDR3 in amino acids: CASSLSLDTTPYNEQFF. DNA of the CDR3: TGTGCCAGCAGTTTATCCCTCGACACAACCCCCTACAATGAGCAGTTCTTC.

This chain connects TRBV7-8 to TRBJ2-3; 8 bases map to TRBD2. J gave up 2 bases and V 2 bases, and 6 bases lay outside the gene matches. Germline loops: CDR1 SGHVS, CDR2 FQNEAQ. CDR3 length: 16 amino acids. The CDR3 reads CASSLIGGGITDTQYF. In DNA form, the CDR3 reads TGTGCCAGCAGCTTAATCGGGGGGGGTATCACAGATACGCAGTATTTT.

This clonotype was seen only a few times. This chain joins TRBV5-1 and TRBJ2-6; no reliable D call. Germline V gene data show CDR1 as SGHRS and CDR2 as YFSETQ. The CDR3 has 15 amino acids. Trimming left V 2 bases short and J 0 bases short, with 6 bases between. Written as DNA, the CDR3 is TGCGCCAGCAGCTTTCCCTCCTCTGGGGCCAACGTCCTGACTTTC. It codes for CASSFPSSGANVLTF. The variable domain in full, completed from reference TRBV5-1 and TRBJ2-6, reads KAGVTQTPRYLIKTRGQQVTLSCSPISGHRSVSWYQQTPGQGLQFLFEYFSETQRNKGNFPGRFSGRQFSNSRSEMNVSTLELGDSALYLCASSFPSSGANVLTFGAGSRLTVL.